The T cell receptor (beta chain) described here comes from a study of beta chain features in type 1 diabetes. Notes on this clone: Its antigen is unknown.

The authors took one heparinised blood draw, averaging around 120 mL, from each donor. CD45RO/CCR7/CD25/CD127/CD95/CD27 sorting isolated CD4+ naive, central memory, regulatory and stem cell-like memory cells. Study-wide findings and caveats: In every one of the four CD4+ subsets, TCRB CDR3s were moderately but significantly shorter in Type 1 diabetes patients. There were fewer insertions and more deletions at the VDJ junctions of type 1 diabetes patients.

Germline lookup yields CDR1 SGDLS and CDR2 YYNGEE. This CDR3 region has 18 residues. With 2 bases removed from V and 0 bases from J, the gap between germline ends came to 15 bases. Expressed TCRB transcripts were sequenced because the entire RNA isolate underwent reverse transcription. Profiled with immunoSEQ multiplex PCR; TCRdb holds only in-frame clones, not every one. Seen here are about 660,000 clones, around 15% observed once, and the top ten hold approximately 0.043%. Sequenced sample: naive CD4+ T cells from blood. The chain employs TRBV9 and TRBJ2-6, with a weak D call TRBD1 (6 bases). The receptor was derived from a man younger than 35 with type 1 diabetes. The CDR3 DNA reads TGTGCCAGCAGCGTGGGGGACACCTACCGCTCTGGGGCCAACGTCCTGACTTTC. Translating it yields CASSVGDTYRSGANVLTF.